Each of the 15 T cell receptor beta chains below was sequenced from the same sample in a study of T cell clonality in common variable immunodeficiency. The antigens these receptors bind are not known. The study, taken as a whole, reports: In common variable immunodeficiency, TCR beta chains reportedly carried fewer deletions and N-nucleotide insertions.

Profiling relied on immunoSEQ multiplex PCR, and the TCRdb table lists in-frame clones only, not all of them. In total the sample includes about 23,000 clones, none of them seen once. What was sequenced was peripheral blood mononuclear cells. The receptors here all came from a human donor with common variable immunodeficiency.

As concerns this clone: Sequencing ends 3 residues short of the CDR3 end; the germline J gene provides the rest. The chain uses TRBV23-1 and TRBJ2-7; 7 bases are a match to TRBD1. TRBV23-1 is known as an ORF, though its function is uncertain. The CDR3 contains 15 residues. The trim removed 4 bases at V and 2 bases at J, leaving 8 bases unmatched. The CDR3: CASSPLGTVTYEQYF. The DNA read from the CDR3 is TGCGCCAGCAGTCCCCTCGGGACAGTTACCTACGAG.

Regarding this clone: Coverage ceases 3 residues before the CDR3 finishes, and the germline J gene fills in the end. The chain recombines TRBV2 with TRBJ2-2, with D hard to call. Looked up from germline, CDR1 is SNHLY and CDR2 is FYNNEI. The V end lost 11 bases, the J end lost 6 bases, and 16 bases lay between the germline ends. The CDR3 is made up of 13 amino acids. The CDR3 sequence is CACSAGSPGELFF. CDR3 DNA, as far as it was read: TGTGCCTGTTCTGCTGGCTCTCCCGGGGAG.

By share, this clone counts as medium-sized. The chain's CDR3 is CSAREVTGGDTGELFF. CDR3 DNA (partial): TGCAGTGCTAGAGAGGTTACAGGGGGGGACACCGGGGAG. The chain couples TRBV20-1 to TRBJ2-2, with TRBD1 as a possible D gene (8 bases). Read coverage stops 3 residues before the CDR3 terminus; the germline J gene supplies the remainder. The germline V gene has CDR1 DFQATT and CDR2 SNEGSKA (reference sequence). The V and J ends lost 0 bases and 3 bases respectively, with 14 bases between them. This CDR3 spans 16 amino acids.

In this sample, this clone turned up a few times. Sequencing ends 3 residues short of the CDR3 end; the germline J gene provides the rest. V and J are TRBV2 and TRBJ2-7, with TRBD2 matching over 10 bases. Germline CDR1 and CDR2: SNHLY and FYNNEI. With V trimmed by 4 bases and J by 6 bases, 9 bases remained unmatched. The CDR3 sequence is 15 residues long. The sequenced CDR3 bases are TGTGCCAGCAGTGTTTGGACTAGCGGACCCCCCGAG. Translated, it gives CASSVWTSGPPE. The complete CDR3 sequence is CASSVWTSGPPEQYF.

Concerning this clone itself: The CDR3 end is not reached by the read, which stops 3 residues before it; the germline J gene fills it in. V is TRBV6-1 and J is TRBJ1-5; possible D gene TRBD1, 5 bases. Deletions cut 1 base from V and 3 bases from J, with 13 bases between. Germline V CDR1 and CDR2: MNHNS, SASEGT. The CDR3 sequence is 16 residues long. The sequenced CDR3 bases are TGTGCCAGCAGTGAAGGAGGGGCAGCCTACAATCAGCCC. Its protein product is CASSEGGAAYNQP. In full, the CDR3 is CASSEGGAAYNQPQHF.

Only a few counts were recorded for this clone. The sequence runs out 3 residues before the end of the CDR3; the remainder is reconstructed from the germline J gene. V and J are TRBV11-2 and TRBJ2-7; the D gene is possibly TRBD1 (5 bases). V lost 6 bases and J lost 0, with 9 bases in between. The CDR3 consists of 13 residues. The germline V gene encodes CDR1 SGHAT and CDR2 FQNNGV. Here the CDR3 reads CASSVRGSYEQYF. The part of the CDR3 DNA that was read is TGTGCCAGCAGTGTAAGGGGCTCCTACGAG.

This clone has ten or more counts. The missing CDR3 end, 3 residues past where the read stops, is filled in from the germline J gene. V is TRBV18 and J is TRBJ2-5; D perhaps matches TRBD1 (6 bases). CDR3 length: 16 amino acids. V was pared by 2 bases and J by 4 bases, with 17 bases between. Germline V gene sequence: CDR1 KGHSH, CDR2 LQKENI. Here the CDR3 reads CASSPISTGQLETQYF. The sequenced CDR3 bases are TGTGCCAGCTCACCAATCTCCACAGGACAGTTAGAGACC.

This clone was seen at least ten times. The read terminates 3 residues before the CDR3 end, so the remaining end is supplied by the germline J gene. This chain links TRBV9 with TRBJ1-4; D possibly corresponds to TRBD1 (6 bases). V shed 4 bases and J shed 3 bases, with 13 bases lying between them. The CDR3 sequence is 15 residues long. Germline V CDR1 and CDR2: SGDLS, YYNGEE. Partial CDR3 DNA: TGTGCCAGCAGCCTCGAACAGGGTCCTAATGAAAAA. Amino acid sequence: CASSLEQGPNEK. The entire CDR3 is CASSLEQGPNEKLFF.

This clone was recorded at least ten times. The read halts 3 residues ahead of the CDR3 end, with the missing end drawn from the germline J gene. The chain uses TRBV10-3 and TRBJ2-3; D is possibly TRBD1 (5 bases). V lost 4 bases, J lost 3 bases, and 11 bases lay in between. This CDR3 has 14 amino acids. From germline, CDR1 is ENHRY and CDR2 SYGVKD. CDR3: CAISGEGVTDTQYF. Partial CDR3 DNA: TGTGCCATCAGTGGCGAAGGGGTAACAGATACG.

Turning to this clone: A much larger clone differs by one base, so this may be a read error. Incomplete CDR3 DNA: TGTGCCAGCTCACCACGGCACAGGGCAAATAAGGAAAAA. This sequence encodes CASSPRHRANKEK. The whole CDR3 region reads CASSPRHRANKEKLFF. This chain connects TRBV18 to TRBJ1-4; weak D call: TRBD1 (6 bases). The CDR3 end falls 3 residues outside the read, so it is completed with the germline J gene. The CDR3 consists of 16 residues. CDR1 KGHSH and CDR2 LQKENI come from the germline V gene. Trimming removed 1 base from V and 8 bases from J, with 17 bases in between.

A remark on this clone: The CDR3 end falls 3 residues outside the read, so it is completed with the germline J gene. This sequence joins TRBV11-1 and TRBJ2-5; TRBD1 agrees at 7 bases. V lost 5 bases, J lost 0 bases, and 6 bases stayed unmatched. The CDR3 is 15 residues long. Germline V gives CDR1 SGHAT, CDR2 FQDESV (reference sequence). CDR3 sequence reads: CASSGRGIHQETQYF. Incomplete CDR3 DNA: TGTGCCAGCAGCGGCAGGGGGATCCACCAAGAGACC.

At least ten counts were recorded for this clone. The read terminates 3 residues ahead of where the CDR3 ends, so the germline J gene completes it. This chain uses TRBV7-3 with TRBJ2-4, with 8 bases matching TRBD1. Per the germline V gene, CDR1 is SGHTA and CDR2 is FQGTGA. This CDR3 contains 14 residues. V dropped 4 bases and J dropped 8; count of bases not matched to a gene: 7. CDR3 in amino acids: CASSSRTGLDIQYF. The covered CDR3 bases are TGTGCCAGCAGCTCAAGGACAGGGCTGGACATT.

This clone was detected many times. Sequencing ends 3 residues short of the CDR3 end; the germline J gene provides the rest. The chain combines TRBV20-1 with TRBJ2-3, with D possibly TRBD1 on 6 matching bases. Germline loops: CDR1 DFQATT, CDR2 SNEGSKA (reference sequence). The germline V and J ends were trimmed by 5 bases and 2 bases, with 11 bases remaining between them. The CDR3 is 13 amino acids. The CDR3 sequence: CSAAGTLTDTQYF. The DNA read from the CDR3 is TGCAGTGCTGCCGGGACACTCACAGATACG.

This clone was seen at least ten times. The read falls 3 residues short of the CDR3 end, and the missing part is taken from the germline J gene. The chain recombines TRBV7-9 with TRBJ2-1, with a tentative D call TRBD2 (6 bases). The germline V gene has CDR1 SEHNR and CDR2 FQNEAQ (reference sequence). CDR3 length: 15 amino acids. Between the trimmed V and J ends, which lost 5 bases and 0 bases, there was a span of 11 bases. CDR3 residues: CASSPIADSYNEQFF. Incomplete CDR3 DNA: TGTGCCAGCAGCCCTATAGCGGACTCCTACAATGAG.

This clone was observed a handful of times. The read ends 3 residues shy of where the CDR3 ends; the end is completed using the germline J gene. V usage is TRBV19 and J usage is TRBJ1-1, with 8 bases matching TRBD1. The V segment lost 2 bases and the J segment 4 bases; nucleotides outside the gene matches: 6. This CDR3 region has 15 residues. CDR1 and CDR2 (germline): LNHDA, SQIVND (reference sequence). This CDR3 reads CASSIQGAKATEAFF. CDR3 bases read: TGTGCCAGTAGTATACAGGGGGCGAAGGCCACTGAA.